These 24 T cell receptor beta chains originate from one sample sequenced in a study of T cell responses to AZD1222 COVID-19 vaccine. This table comes from immunoSEQ multiplex PCR, and its TCRdb copy is limited to in-frame clones, with some not included. The data show about 150,000 clones, more than 90% seen once. Specimen: peripheral blood, collected 28 days after the second AZD1222 dose. The receptors were sampled from an adult who received the AZD1222 COVID-19 vaccine.

V is TRBV9 and J is TRBJ2-4; 8 positions match TRBD2. Per the germline V gene, CDR1 is SGDLS and CDR2 is YYNGEE. The CDR3 is 15 residues long. V lost 3 bases, J lost 8 bases, and 10 bases stayed unmatched. The CDR3 here is CASSEHPGGEDIQYF. The CDR3 bases are TGTGCCAGCAGCGAGCACCCCGGGGGGGAGGACATTCAGTACTTC.

The chain is built from TRBV28 and TRBJ2-5; the D gene is possibly TRBD2 (7 bases). V was pared by 6 bases and J by 4 bases, with 21 bases between. This CDR3 comprises 16 residues. Germline V gene data show CDR1 as MDHEN and CDR2 as SYDVKM. CDR3 protein: CASRTLGAGVLETQYF. In nucleotides, the CDR3 is TGTGCCAGCAGGACGCTGGGGGCGGGAGTATTAGAGACCCAGTACTTC.

This chain connects TRBV18 to TRBJ2-3, with D possibly TRBD2 on 6 matching bases. The CDR3 extends over 16 amino acids. CDR1 and CDR2 from the germline V gene are KGHSH and LQKENI. The V gene lost 6 bases and the J gene lost 1 base, with 17 bases spanning the gap. DNA for the CDR3: TGTGCCAGCTCGCCGACGCAAGCGGGCGGCACAGATACGCAGTATTTT. Encoded protein: CASSPTQAGGTDTQYF. Complete variable domain (other parts from reference TRBV18 and TRBJ2-3): NAGVMQNPRHLVRRRGQEARLRCSPMKGHSHVYWYRQLPEEGLKFMVYLQKENIIDESGMPKERFSAEFPKEGPSILRIQQVVRGDSAAYFCASSPTQAGGTDTQYFGPGTRLTVL.

CDR3 nucleotide sequence: TGTGCCAGTAGTAAGGGGACAGTAGAAAAACTGTTTTTT. It encodes CASSKGTVEKLFF. The chain is built from TRBV19 and TRBJ1-4, with TRBD1 matching over 7 bases. CDR3 length equals 13 residues. In germline, CDR1 is LNHDA, CDR2 SQIVND (reference sequence). V gave up 4 bases and J gave up 8 bases; unmatched junction bases: 4. Full variable domain (missing parts from reference TRBV19 and TRBJ1-4): DGGITQSPKYLFRKEGQNVTLSCEQNLNHDAMYWYRQDPGQGLRLIYYSQIVNDFQKGDIAEGYSVSREKKESFPLTVTSAQKNPTAFYLCASSKGTVEKLFFGSGTQLSVL.

This chain links TRBV2 with TRBJ1-2, with 10 bases lining up with TRBD1. Per germline, CDR1 SNHLY and CDR2 FYNNEI. The CDR3 runs to 14 residues. J lost 8 bases, V lost 2 bases, and 5 bases had no gene match. The CDR3 DNA follows: TGTGCCAGCAGTGAATGGGACAGGGGTTCAGGCTACACCTTC. Protein sequence: CASSEWDRGSGYTF.

The gene calls are TRBV6-6 and TRBJ2-3; D is unclear. This CDR3 has 13 residues. Trimming shortened V by 2 bases and J by 4 bases, and 7 bases separated the two germline ends. CDR1 MNHNY and CDR2 SVGAGI come from the germline V gene (reference sequence). The CDR3 is CASSYRRADTQYF. CDR3 nucleotide sequence: TGTGCCAGCAGTTACCGGAGAGCAGATACGCAGTATTTT.

The V call is TRBV10-2, the J call TRBJ2-3; 8 nucleotides agree with TRBD2. The CDR3 consists of 13 residues. In germline, CDR1 is WSHSY, CDR2 SAAADI. The trim removed 6 bases at V and 2 bases at J, leaving 1 base unmatched. The CDR3 reads CASRTSDTDTQYF. The CDR3 DNA is TGCGCCAGCAGGACTAGCGACACAGATACGCAGTATTTT.

This clone was picked up a small number of times. The V gene is TRBV6-6, the J gene TRBJ1-2; no firm D call. The V and J ends lost 0 bases and 1 base respectively, with 6 bases between them. This CDR3 contains 14 residues. The V gene's germline CDR1 is MNHNY and CDR2 SVGAGI (reference sequence). Here the CDR3 DNA reads TGTGCCAGCAGTTACTCGATCATTAACTATGGCTACACCTTC. It codes for CASSYSIINYGYTF.

This chain uses TRBV6-6 with TRBJ1-1; D is possibly TRBD1 (5 bases). Per germline, CDR1 MNHNY and CDR2 SVGAGI (reference sequence). Between the trimmed V and J ends, which lost 2 bases and 4 bases, there was a span of 11 bases. The CDR3 covers 14 residues. The DNA of the CDR3 is TGTGCCAGCAGTTACACGGGGGATCCCACTGAAGCTTTCTTT. Encoded protein: CASSYTGDPTEAFF.

V is TRBV12-3 or TRBV12-4 and J is TRBJ1-2, with TRBD1 matching 7 bases. V shed 7 bases, J shed 3 bases, and the junction held 5 bases outside the gene matches. The CDR3 is 13 amino acids. The CDR3: CASKDRDDYGYTF. The DNA for the CDR3 is TGTGCCAGCAAAGACAGGGACGACTATGGCTACACCTTC.

V usage is TRBV10-3 and J usage is TRBJ1-1; the match to TRBD1 covers 8 bases. The CDR3 has 13 amino acids. Germline V gives CDR1 ENHRY, CDR2 SYGVKD. The V and J ends lost 3 bases and 11 bases, in that order; junction bases with no gene match: 8. CDR3 in DNA: TGTGCCATCAGTGAACAGACAGGGGTTGGGGCTTTCTTT. This sequence encodes CAISEQTGVGAFF.

The gene calls are TRBV5-5 and TRBJ1-5; the match to TRBD1 covers 7 bases. V was pared by 5 bases and J by 0 bases, with 5 bases of the junction left unmatched. Germline loops: CDR1 SGHKS, CDR2 YYEKEE (reference sequence). This CDR3 is built from 15 residues. The CDR3 DNA follows: TGTGCCAGCAGACCGACAGGGCATAGCAATCAGCCCCAGCATTTT. Its translation is CASRPTGHSNQPQHF.

The chain recombines TRBV4-2 with TRBJ2-3; 14 bases map to TRBD2. J lost 6 bases, V lost 3 bases, and 5 bases had no gene match. CDR1 LGHNA and CDR2 YNFKEQ come from the germline V gene. The CDR3 contains 16 residues. CDR3 bases: TGTGCCAGCAGCCAGGGACTAGCGGGGGCAGGGGATACGCAGTATTTT. It translates to CASSQGLAGAGDTQYF.

The chain has TRBV6-5 and TRBJ1-1; the D gene is possibly TRBD1 (5 bases). CDR3 length: 14 residues. CDR1 MNHEY and CDR2 SVGAGI come from the germline V gene. The V end lost 0 bases, the J end lost 11 bases, and 16 bases lay between the germline ends. CDR3 coding DNA: TGTGCCAGCAGTTACTCGGCTCAGGGCTTACGGGCTTTCTTT. Translating it yields CASSYSAQGLRAFF.

The J gene is TRBJ1-1, the V gene TRBV25-1; D gene uncertain. The V and J ends lost 1 base and 3 bases respectively, with 6 bases between them. Germline V gene lookup returns CDR1 MGHDK and CDR2 SYGVNS. The CDR3 loop spans 13 amino acids. CDR3 residues: CASSESMDTEAFF. The CDR3 DNA follows: TGTGCCAGCAGTGAATCAATGGACACTGAAGCTTTCTTT.

V usage is TRBV9 and J usage is TRBJ2-1, with D possibly called TRBD1 or TRBD2 (6 bases each). The CDR3 covers 15 residues. CDR1 and CDR2 from the germline V gene are SGDLS and YYNGEE. V dropped 4 bases and J dropped 2 bases, with 13 bases sitting between them. This chain's CDR3 is CASSLRGEAYNEQFF. Here the CDR3 DNA reads TGTGCCAGCAGCCTAAGGGGGGAGGCCTACAATGAGCAGTTCTTC.

The chain combines TRBV9 with TRBJ2-1; D possibly matches TRBD1 or TRBD2 (7 bases each). The germline V and J ends were trimmed by 0 bases and 9 bases, with 16 bases remaining between them. CDR1 SGDLS and CDR2 YYNGEE come from the germline V gene. This CDR3 has 15 residues. CDR3 loop: CASSVEGSRGGEQFF. For the CDR3, the DNA is TGTGCCAGCAGCGTAGAAGGTAGCAGGGGGGGTGAGCAGTTCTTC.

The V call is TRBV7-6, the J call TRBJ1-5, with 8 bases aligning to TRBD1. Germline V gene lookup returns CDR1 SGHVS and CDR2 FNYEAQ. The CDR3 sequence is 15 residues long. Germline trimming cut 5 bases from V and 4 bases from J; bases unmatched to any gene: 7. CDR3 nucleotide sequence: TGTGCCAGCAGCCTACGGACAGGGCGAAATCAGCCCCAGCATTTT. This gives the protein CASSLRTGRNQPQHF.

The gene calls are TRBV9 and TRBJ2-2; 7 positions agree with TRBD2. This CDR3 spans 17 amino acids. The V gene's germline CDR1 is SGDLS and CDR2 YYNGEE. V lost 2 bases to trimming and J lost 2 bases; unmatched junction nucleotides: 9. DNA of the CDR3: TGTGCCAGCAGCGTCGGTCGGCTAGCGGTTAACACCGGGGAGCTGTTTTTT. Translation: CASSVGRLAVNTGELFF.

Only a few counts were recorded for this clone. The chain recombines TRBV5-1 with TRBJ2-2; D is tentatively TRBD1 or TRBD2 (5 bases each). This CDR3 comprises 14 residues. V shed 6 bases and J shed 4 bases, with 13 bases lying between them. CDR1 is SGHRS, CDR2 YFSETQ, per germline. The CDR3 protein is CASNRDHGTGELFF. CDR3 bases: TGCGCCAGCAATCGGGACCATGGCACCGGGGAGCTGTTTTTT.

The genes are TRBV7-9 and TRBJ1-1, with a possible D match to TRBD1 (5 bases). This CDR3 has 15 residues. Germline values: CDR1 SEHNR, CDR2 FQNEAQ (reference sequence). Trimming stripped 1 base from V and 3 bases from J, with 12 bases between. The CDR3 DNA reads TGTGCCAGCAGCTTAGGGTTGGGCAGGGACACTGAAGCTTTCTTT. Translation gives CASSLGLGRDTEAFF.

The V call is TRBV24-1, the J call TRBJ1-2; 7 bases are shared with TRBD1. Trimming removed 4 bases from V and 5 bases from J; junction bases left unmatched: 3. The CDR3 runs to 13 residues. In germline, CDR1 is KGHDR, CDR2 SFDVKD. The DNA of the CDR3 is TGTGCCACCAGTGACGGGACAGCTTATGGCTACACCTTC. As protein: CATSDGTAYGYTF.

Of note for this clone: Different DNA sequences within this sample yield the same CDR3. The rearrangement joins TRBV30 to TRBJ1-5; no definite D call. V was cut by 0 bases and J by 4 bases, with 4 bases left in between. The CDR3 spans 12 residues. Germline CDR1 GTSNPN, CDR2 SVGIG (reference sequence). In DNA form, the CDR3 reads TGTGCCTGGAGTGTTGGGAATCAGCCCCAGCATTTT. Amino acids: CAWSVGNQPQHF. Drawing the rest from reference TRBV30 and TRBJ1-5, the complete variable domain is SQTIHQWPATLVQPVGSPLSLECTVEGTSNPNLYWYRQAAGRGLQLLFYSVGIGQISSEVPQNLSASRPQDRQFILSSKKLLLSDSGFYLCAWSVGNQPQHFGDGTRLSIL.

The V call is TRBV5-1, the J call TRBJ1-5; D perhaps matches TRBD1 (6 bases). Trimming took 8 bases from V and 2 from J, leaving 14 bases between them. Germline V gene data show CDR1 as SGHRS and CDR2 as YFSETQ. The CDR3 covers 14 residues. The CDR3 sequence: CARGGREGNQPQHF. CDR3 coding DNA: TGCGCCAGGGGGGGCAGGGAAGGCAATCAGCCCCAGCATTTT.